The 23 T cell receptor beta chains presented below share a single source sample, sequenced in a study of blood T cell repertoires in COVID-19 (dated by TCRdb to about 2020). Library construction relied on the immunoSEQ multiplex PCR assay. What TCRdb holds here is the immuneACCESS table cut down to in-frame rearrangements. Part of the clones is not present; checked against another copy, under half of the missing clones reflect an unresolved V gene, and the others are unexplained. Across this sample there are 470,000 or so clones, with roughly 87% seen only once. The ten top clones hold 1.5% to 2% of the sample. The source material was PBMCs or T cells enriched from blood (not recorded which). These receptors all stem from a woman between 18 and 29 years old with acute COVID-19.

This rearrangement joins TRBV11-2 to TRBJ1-5; 7 positions agree with TRBD1. The germline V gene has CDR1 SGHAT and CDR2 FQNNGV. Trimming at V came to 6 bases and at J to 0 bases, leaving 14 bases not matched to a gene. The CDR3 spans 18 residues. In nucleotides, the CDR3 is TGTGCCAGCAGGAGAGACAGGGCTCCCGTTAATAGCAATCAGCCCCAGCATTTT. Translation gives CASRRDRAPVNSNQPQHF. Together with reference TRBV11-2 and TRBJ1-5, the CDR3 gives the full variable domain: EAGVAQSPRYKIIEKRQSVAFWCNPISGHATLYWYQQILGQGPKLLIQFQNNGVVDDSQLPKDRFSAERLKGVDSTLKIQPAKLEDSAVYLCASRRDRAPVNSNQPQHFGDGTRLSIL.

The chain joins TRBV7-2 to TRBJ2-3; 9 nucleotides match TRBD2. Germline CDR1 is SGHTA and CDR2 is FQGNSA. This CDR3 comprises 19 residues. The V and J ends lost 5 bases and 0 bases, in that order; junction bases with no gene match: 15. The CDR3 sequence is CASSPRGGQLAGSTDTQYF. The CDR3 bases are TGTGCCAGCAGCCCCCGCGGGGGACAACTAGCGGGTAGCACAGATACGCAGTATTTT.

The chain recombines TRBV5-1 with TRBJ1-4; D not resolved. Trimming took off 0 bases at V and 8 bases at J, with 8 bases between the two ends. The CDR3 has 13 amino acids. Germline CDR1 SGHRS, CDR2 YFSETQ. The CDR3 protein is CASSLGGGEKLFF. The CDR3 DNA follows: TGCGCCAGCAGCTTGGGCGGCGGGGAAAAACTGTTTTTT.

In its sample, this clone was seen once. The genes are TRBV2 and TRBJ2-5, with no clear D. V was clipped by 1 base and J by 5 bases, with 8 bases between them. This CDR3 is 13 amino acids long. CDR1 and CDR2 (germline): SNHLY, FYNNEI. Written as DNA, the CDR3 is TGTGCCAGCAGTGAAGGTCGGGTGGAGACCCAGTACTTC. Translated: CASSEGRVETQYF.

This chain uses TRBV7-3 with TRBJ1-6; unclear D gene. Trimming pared 5 bases from V and 7 bases from J, leaving 9 bases between. The CDR3 consists of 13 residues. Per germline, CDR1 SGHTA and CDR2 FQGTGA. The CDR3 reads CASSEAINSPLHF. CDR3 nucleotides: TGTGCCAGCAGCGAGGCGATAAATTCACCCCTCCACTTT.

V gene TRBV9 combines with J gene TRBJ2-1, with D tentatively TRBD1 (6 bases). V lost 3 bases to trimming and J lost 3 bases, with 16 bases between them. Germline-derived CDR1 and CDR2 are SGDLS and YYNGEE. The CDR3 extends over 16 amino acids. As DNA, the CDR3 is TGTGCCAGCAGCGCTGGACAGCCCCCCGGCTACAATGAGCAGTTCTTC. Translation gives CASSAGQPPGYNEQFF. Full variable domain (remainder filled in from reference TRBV9 and TRBJ2-1): DSGVTQTPKHLITATGQRVTLRCSPRSGDLSVYWYQQSLDQGLQFLIQYYNGEERAKGNILERFSAQQFPDLHSELNLSSLELGDSALYFCASSAGQPPGYNEQFFGPGTRLTVL.

CDR3 region: CASSSMGTNLYEQYF. Written as DNA, the CDR3 is TGTGCCAGCAGTTCCATGGGGACTAACCTCTACGAGCAGTACTTC. V gene TRBV27 combines with J gene TRBJ2-7, with TRBD2 matching 7 bases. Germline trimming cut 4 bases from V and 3 bases from J; bases unmatched to any gene: 9. The CDR3 extends over 15 amino acids. Germline loops: CDR1 MNHEY, CDR2 SMNVEV (reference sequence).

On this clone: The identical CDR3 is also encoded by other nucleotide sequences in the sample. This sequence joins TRBV12-3 or TRBV12-4 and TRBJ1-2, with unresolved D. CDR3 length: 13 amino acids. Trimming removed 1 base at V and 2 bases at J, with 5 bases between. CDR3: CASSLGRNYGYTF. The CDR3 coding sequence is TGTGCCAGCAGTTTAGGCAGGAACTATGGCTACACCTTC.

The rearrangement links TRBV5-6 to TRBJ1-4; D remains unclear. V was trimmed by 2 bases and J by 0 bases, leaving 5 bases between them. CDR3 size: 14 residues. Germline V gene sequence: CDR1 SGHDT, CDR2 YYEEEE. Here the CDR3 reads CASSFVATNEKLFF. CDR3 DNA: TGTGCCAGCAGCTTTGTAGCAACTAATGAAAAACTGTTTTTT.

V and J are TRBV18 and TRBJ1-3, with D hard to call. V lost 4 bases and J lost 0, with 16 bases in between. CDR1 is KGHSH and CDR2 is LQKENI in the germline V gene. The CDR3 runs to 17 residues. The CDR3 DNA follows: TGTGCCAGCTCACTAAATGCGGGAATCAGCTCTGGAAACACCATATATTTT. It encodes CASSLNAGISSGNTIYF.

The chain couples TRBV14 to TRBJ1-5, with D tentatively TRBD1 (6 bases). CDR1 and CDR2 (germline): SGHDN, FVKESK. Trimming removed 4 bases at V and 7 bases at J, with 8 bases between. CDR3 length equals 12 residues. CDR3 protein: CASSRGQQPQHF. The CDR3 nucleotides are TGTGCCAGCAGCCGCGGACAGCAGCCCCAGCATTTT. The full variable domain, in which reference TRBV14 and TRBJ1-5 provide the parts outside the CDR3, is EAGVTQFPSHSVIEKGQTVTLRCDPISGHDNLYWYRRVMGKEIKFLLHFVKESKQDESGMPNNRFLAERTGGTYSTLKVQPAELEDSGVYFCASSRGQQPQHFGDGTRLSIL.

The chain couples TRBV7-9 to TRBJ1-2; the match to TRBD1 covers 9 bases. The germline CDR1 and CDR2 sequences are SEHNR and FQNEAQ (reference sequence). J gave up 7 bases and V 2 bases, and 11 bases lay outside the gene matches. The CDR3 extends over 16 amino acids. This chain's CDR3 is CASSLSGQGRVRGYTF. CDR3 nucleotides: TGTGCCAGCAGCTTATCCGGACAGGGGAGGGTTCGTGGCTACACCTTC.

This chain connects TRBV7-2 to TRBJ2-7, with TRBD2 matching 12 bases. CDR3 length: 15 residues. The J segment lost 7 bases and the V segment lost 2 bases, leaving 6 bases of the junction unmatched. The germline V gene has CDR1 SGHTA and CDR2 FQGNSA. This CDR3 is CASSLLLAGGREQYF. CDR3 DNA: TGTGCCAGCAGCTTATTACTAGCGGGAGGAAGGGAGCAGTACTTC.

The chain recombines TRBV11-3 with TRBJ2-3, with TRBD1 identical over 7 bases. Per the germline V gene, CDR1 is SGHNT and CDR2 is YENEEA. Trimming removed 5 bases from V and 5 bases from J; junction bases left unmatched: 4. The CDR3 runs 13 residues. The CDR3 bases are TGTGCCAGCAGCCCCCACAGGGGAGATACGCAGTATTTT. It specifies CASSPHRGDTQYF.

The V and J genes are TRBV7-2 and TRBJ2-5; the D gene is possibly TRBD2 (5 bases). Germline-derived CDR1 and CDR2 are SGHTA and FQGNSA. The CDR3 sequence is 15 residues long. V was shortened by 2 bases and J by 2 bases, with 12 bases between the two germline ends. The CDR3 DNA follows: TGTGCCAGCAGCTTACTGGCGGGCCCACAAGAGACCCAGTACTTC. Its protein product is CASSLLAGPQETQYF.

The chain couples TRBV28 to TRBJ1-2, with D unclear. V lost 1 base to trimming and J lost 0 bases, with 12 bases between them. Germline loops: CDR1 MDHEN, CDR2 SYDVKM. There are 16 residues in the CDR3. The CDR3 sequence is CASSLYIGQANYGYTF. CDR3 nucleotide sequence: TGTGCCAGCAGTTTATATATCGGTCAGGCTAACTATGGCTACACCTTC.

CDR3 in DNA: TGTGCCAGCAGTCGTAGGACAGGGAACGGCATATACGATTCACCCCTCCACTTT. It is translated as CASSRRTGNGIYDSPLHF. The V gene is TRBV6-6, the J gene TRBJ1-6, with 8 bases identical to TRBD1. The CDR3 covers 18 residues. Germline V gives CDR1 MNHNY, CDR2 SVGAGI (reference sequence). Losses at the gene ends were 5 bases for V and 8 bases for J; bases not matched to a gene: 17.

As regards this clone: In the same sample, other DNA sequences code for this CDR3. The V and J genes are TRBV9 and TRBJ1-3; 9 bases agree with TRBD1. The V and J ends lost 0 bases and 1 base, in that order; junction bases with no gene match: 2. Germline V CDR1 and CDR2: SGDLS, YYNGEE. The CDR3 length is 16 residues. Here the CDR3 DNA reads TGTGCCAGCAGCGTAGGCGGGACAGGGTCTGGAAACACCATATATTTT. Encoded protein: CASSVGGTGSGNTIYF.

The chain carries TRBV20-1 and TRBJ2-1; possible D gene TRBD1, 5 bases. Germline V gene lookup returns CDR1 DFQATT and CDR2 SNEGSKA (reference sequence). CDR3 length: 11 residues. The CDR3 region is CAGSRRNEQFF. In DNA form, the CDR3 reads TGCGCAGGGTCCAGGAGAAATGAGCAGTTCTTC.

The rearrangement joins TRBV7-2 to TRBJ2-3; tentative D call: TRBD1 (5 bases). CDR1 SGHTA and CDR2 FQGNSA come from the germline V gene. This CDR3 is built from 16 residues. Deletions cut 2 bases from V and 0 bases from J, with 12 bases between. The DNA for the CDR3 is TGTGCCAGCAGCTTATTGGGGCCCTCGAGCACAGATACGCAGTATTTT. Translated, it gives CASSLLGPSSTDTQYF.

The chain recombines TRBV6-5 with TRBJ1-6; 7 bases map to TRBD1. With V trimmed by 1 base and J by 11 bases, 5 bases remained unmatched. This CDR3 contains 14 residues. Germline loops: CDR1 MNHEY, CDR2 SVGAGI. The CDR3 bases are TGTGCCAGCAGTTACTGGTTTCAGGGGGCACCCCTCCACTTT. Amino acid sequence: CASSYWFQGAPLHF.

The V and J genes are TRBV6-2 or TRBV6-3 and TRBJ2-1; 8 positions agree with TRBD2. Per the germline V gene, CDR1 is MNHEY and CDR2 is SVGEGT. This CDR3 region has 17 residues. The V segment lost 3 bases and the J segment 3 bases; nucleotides outside the gene matches: 10. The CDR3 sequence: CASSYRAGETRYNEQFF. The CDR3 nucleotides read TGTGCCAGCAGTTATAGAGCGGGGGAGACTCGCTACAATGAGCAGTTCTTC.

V is TRBV6-5 and J is TRBJ1-1, with D perhaps TRBD1 (5 bases). The V end lost 4 bases, the J end lost 1 base, and 13 bases lay between the germline ends. The germline CDR1 and CDR2 sequences are MNHEY and SVGAGI. The CDR3 loop spans 15 amino acids. CDR3 bases: TGTGCCAGCAGTTTGGGCAGGGCAGCGAACACTGAAGCTTTCTTT. Protein product: CASSLGRAANTEAFF.